A selection of T cell receptor beta chains follows, all from one sample in a study of T cell responses to AZD1222 COVID-19 vaccine. This table comes from immunoSEQ multiplex PCR, and its TCRdb copy is limited to in-frame clones, with some not included. The table lists 98,000 or so clones, approximately 89% of them singletons. The sample consisted of peripheral blood, taken on day 0 of AZD1222 vaccination. All receptors come from an adult in good health. Each CDR3 is given with its conserved first and last residue.

j_call v_call cdr3_aa
TRBJ1-5 TRBV4-1 CASSQEIAGIRDQPQHF
TRBJ2-1 TRBV9 CASSPQGSSYNEQFF
TRBJ1-5 TRBV19 CASKGDVGAHQPQHF
TRBJ2-3 TRBV5-1 CASSLAYPQYTDTQYF
TRBJ1-1 TRBV5-1 CASSPRGTEAFF
TRBJ1-2 TRBV10-3 CAISEAGLDGYTF
TRBJ2-7 TRBV7-9 CASSPRQGGLYEQYF
TRBJ2-3 TRBV19 CASSFGRRRTDTQYF
TRBJ2-3 TRBV13 CASSQGLVGGSTDTQYF
TRBJ2-1 TRBV5-5 CASSLSVGGHNEQFF
TRBJ1-2 TRBV30 CAWSVLGETVRARGYTF
TRBJ1-5 TRBV19 CASSIGTTGVDSNQPQHF
TRBJ2-5 TRBV5-1 CASSLGEQGWFRTQYF
TRBJ1-4 TRBV6-1 CASSEAHRGHEKLFF
TRBJ1-1 TRBV5-1 CASSFTGGAEAFF
TRBJ1-2 TRBV5-4 CASSSPSGAYGYTF
TRBJ1-1 TRBV10-1 CAIERGWVTEAFF
TRBJ1-1 TRBV19 CASSIALGGVGAFF
TRBJ2-3 TRBV6-4 CASSDSSGASDTQYF
TRBJ2-5 TRBV6-4 CASSASFGTQYF
TRBJ1-1 TRBV2 CASTDRGRTEAFF
TRBJ1-4 TRBV5-1 CASSLKDPEKLFF
TRBJ2-7 TRBV5-6 CASSLGQGLMYEQYF
TRBJ1-3 TRBV7-9 CASSPGPRTAKISGNTIYF
TRBJ1-1 TRBV3-1/TRBV3-2 CASSQVVGTEAFF